This TCR beta chain was recorded in a study of T cell changes during pregnancy in multiple sclerosis. Assay used: immunoSEQ multiplex PCR; TCRdb lists only in-frame clones, some missing. The sample carries approximately 70,000 clones, roughly nine tenths recorded once. Germline V CDR1 and CDR2: SEHNR, FQNEAQ (reference sequence). This CDR3 comprises 16 residues. Trimming took off 5 bases at V and 10 bases at J, with 23 bases between the two ends. The sequence was collected from a female donor in good health, enrolled as a control in a pregnancy study. Material: peripheral blood, obtained in the first trimester of pregnancy. The chain carries TRBV7-9 and TRBJ2-2; D uncertain. The CDR3 loop reads CASSPYGTPDLEELFF. CDR3 coding DNA: TGTGCCAGCAGCCCCTACGGAACACCCGACTTGGAGGAGCTGTTTTTT.